The sequence of this TCR beta chain was determined in a study of blood T cell repertoires in COVID-19. Study context: There were acute and convalescent COVID-19 samples, and they came from the United States, Italy and Spain. Nucleic acid was either cDNA or gDNA, and it came from T cells, B-cell-depleted T cells, or PBMCs.

V trimming: 0 bases; J trimming: 4 bases; junction bases outside the gene matches: 3. Germline V gene data show CDR1 as LGHDT and CDR2 as YNNKEL (reference sequence). The CDR3 runs 16 residues. As originally analysed: Nucleated cell number was recorded as an estimate derived from reference gene primer amplification. Data came from immunoSEQ multiplex PCR; TCRdb stores just in-frame clones and leaves some out. V and J calls and clone size are as listed in that table; D and trimming were resolved from the DNA. Among over 400,000 clones listed, roughly 88% were seen once. The chain uses TRBV3-1 (or the pseudogene TRBV3-2) and TRBJ2-1; 10 nucleotides line up with TRBD2. This receptor was obtained from a human donor in a cohort sampled during active COVID-19. The sample comprised peripheral blood. CDR3 bases: TGTGCCAGCAGCCAAGATAGGACTAGCGGTTACAATGAGCAGTTCTTC. This gives the protein CASSQDRTSGYNEQFF.